This entry lists 17 T cell receptor beta chains sequenced from one sample in a study of blood T cell repertoires in COVID-19. Generated by immunoSEQ multiplex PCR, the TCRdb table keeps only in-frame clones and is missing some. The data contain about 240,000 clones, around 83% of them singletons. Sequenced input: peripheral blood. Source of these receptors: a woman aged 50 to 60 with COVID-19, enrolled during active disease.

This rearrangement joins TRBV12-5 to TRBJ2-1, with 7 bases that match TRBD2. V trimming: 1 base; J trimming: 9 bases; junction bases outside the gene matches: 9. This CDR3 comprises 15 residues. From germline, CDR1 is LGHNT and CDR2 FRNRAP. CDR3 residues: CASGLGVPLAGEQFF. The CDR3 DNA reads TGTGCTAGTGGTTTGGGAGTTCCTTTAGCGGGTGAGCAGTTCTTC.

The rearrangement uses TRBV4-1 and TRBJ1-5; no clear D. Per germline, CDR1 MGHRA and CDR2 YSYEKL. V was shortened by 0 bases and J by 3 bases, with 9 bases between the two germline ends. CDR3 length: 15 residues. The CDR3 sequence: CASSQERSSNQPQHF. As DNA, the CDR3 is TGCGCCAGCAGCCAAGAAAGGAGCTCCAATCAGCCCCAGCATTTT.

This clone was seen a few times. The genes are TRBV2 and TRBJ1-5, with 8 bases that match TRBD1. The V and J ends lost 10 bases and 4 bases, in that order; junction bases with no gene match: 9. Germline V gene sequence: CDR1 SNHLY, CDR2 FYNNEI. The CDR3 covers 14 residues. The chain's CDR3 is CATLEDRGNQPQHF. CDR3 coding DNA: TGTGCCACCCTGGAAGACAGGGGTAATCAGCCCCAGCATTTT.

With respect to this clone: This specimen includes other DNA sequences encoding the same CDR3. The chain employs TRBV14 and TRBJ2-3, with D uncertain. Trimming left V 5 bases short and J 4 bases short, with 4 bases between. This CDR3 is 11 amino acids long. Germline V gene data show CDR1 as SGHDN and CDR2 as FVKESK. CDR3 bases: TGTGCCAGCAGCGTCGCAGATACGCAGTATTTT. It specifies CASSVADTQYF.

CDR3 loop: CASSYAGNTEAFF. The CDR3 DNA reads TGTGCCAGCAGCTATGCAGGGAACACTGAAGCTTTCTTT. The chain carries TRBV27 and TRBJ1-1, with D hard to call. V was trimmed by 6 bases and J by 1 base, leaving 9 bases between them. The CDR3 has 13 residues. Germline-derived CDR1 and CDR2 are MNHEY and SMNVEV (reference sequence).

The chain recombines TRBV29-1 with TRBJ2-4, with a possible D match to TRBD2 (5 bases). The CDR3 has 13 amino acids. The germline gives CDR1 SQVTM, CDR2 ANQGSEA. The germline V and J ends were trimmed by 6 bases and 7 bases, with 16 bases remaining between them. Written as DNA, the CDR3 is TGCAGCGTCTATCCGGGATCGGGGAACATTCAGTACTTC. This gives the protein CSVYPGSGNIQYF.

This chain links TRBV20-1 with TRBJ2-7; no clear D gene. This CDR3 has 11 amino acids. CDR1 DFQATT and CDR2 SNEGSKA come from the germline V gene (reference sequence). Trimming shortened V by 3 bases and J by 7 bases, and 10 bases separated the two germline ends. Here the CDR3 reads CSASGPREQYV. Written as DNA, the CDR3 is TGCAGTGCTAGCGGTCCGAGGGAGCAGTACGTC.

This rearrangement joins TRBV7-9 to TRBJ2-1; 11 nucleotides align to TRBD2. The CDR3 runs 19 residues. The V gene's germline CDR1 is SEHNR and CDR2 FQNEAQ (reference sequence). J lost 1 base, V lost 1 base, and 9 bases had no gene match. For the CDR3, the DNA is TGTGCCAGCAGCTTAGAGTGGAGACTAGCGGGGCCTTCCTACAATGAGCAGTTCTTC. The encoded protein is CASSLEWRLAGPSYNEQFF.

This rearrangement joins TRBV19 to TRBJ1-1, with 11 bases identical to TRBD1. V lost 4 bases, J lost 4 bases, and 8 bases stayed unmatched. The CDR3 contains 16 residues. Per the germline V gene, CDR1 is LNHDA and CDR2 is SQIVND (reference sequence). In DNA, the CDR3 is TGTGCCAGTAGTACTCGTTTAGGACAGGGGGCCACTGAAGCTTTCTTT. Protein: CASSTRLGQGATEAFF.

The chain has TRBV5-1 and TRBJ2-5; 10 positions agree with TRBD1. This CDR3 has 15 residues. V was clipped by 5 bases and J by 5 bases; unmatched bases: 9. From germline, CDR1 is SGHRS and CDR2 YFSETQ. The CDR3 nucleotides read TGCGCCAGCAGACGGACAGGGGGAGATACGGAGACCCAGTACTTC. It translates to CASRRTGGDTETQYF. Using reference TRBV5-1 and TRBJ2-5 for the parts outside the CDR3, the full variable domain is KAGVTQTPRYLIKTRGQQVTLSCSPISGHRSVSWYQQTPGQGLQFLFEYFSETQRNKGNFPGRFSGRQFSNSRSEMNVSTLELGDSALYLCASRRTGGDTETQYFGPGTRLLVL.

The rearrangement joins TRBV18 to TRBJ2-4; D not resolved. The V end was cut by 6 bases, the J end by 6 bases, with 15 bases between. The CDR3 is 14 residues long. Germline V gives CDR1 KGHSH, CDR2 LQKENI. The CDR3 spells CASSLRRPGNIQYF. Here the CDR3 DNA reads TGTGCCAGCTCGCTCCGACGACCAGGAAACATTCAGTACTTC.

This chain uses TRBV7-9 with TRBJ2-2; D perhaps matches TRBD1 (5 bases). Germline CDR1 SEHNR, CDR2 FQNEAQ (reference sequence). The CDR3 totals 14 residues. V lost 3 bases to trimming and J lost 3 bases, with 8 bases between them. CDR3 loop: CASSFRAYTGELFF. Written as DNA, the CDR3 is TGTGCCAGCAGCTTCAGGGCCTACACCGGGGAGCTGTTTTTT.

V usage is TRBV7-8 and J usage is TRBJ2-2, with 7 bases identical to TRBD2. Unmatched junction bases numbered 15, after V lost 0 bases and J lost 2 bases. The germline gives CDR1 SGHVS, CDR2 FQNEAQ. This CDR3 region has 20 residues. This chain's CDR3 is CASSLAREGILPLNTGELFF. The CDR3 region has the DNA TGTGCCAGCAGCTTAGCTAGGGAGGGAATACTTCCATTAAACACCGGGGAGCTGTTTTTT.

The chain uses TRBV29-1 and TRBJ2-1, with 11 bases fitting TRBD2. Germline CDR1 SQVTM, CDR2 ANQGSEA. Losses at the gene ends were 4 bases for V and 7 bases for J; bases not matched to a gene: 0. The CDR3 length is 12 residues. CDR3 DNA: TGCAGCGTTGTAGCGGGGGGGAATGAGCAGTTCTTC. It yields the protein CSVVAGGNEQFF.

The chain employs TRBV2 and TRBJ1-2; TRBD1 matches 7 bases. This CDR3 contains 15 residues. The V gene's germline CDR1 is SNHLY and CDR2 FYNNEI. The J segment lost 10 bases and the V segment lost 5 bases, leaving 16 bases of the junction unmatched. The CDR3 is CASSLHGQAPGTYTF. CDR3 DNA sequence: TGTGCCAGCAGTTTACATGGACAGGCTCCAGGAACCTACACCTTC.

The chain joins TRBV18 to TRBJ2-3; D unresolved. V gave up 2 bases and J gave up 0 bases, with 15 bases separating them. From germline, CDR1 is KGHSH and CDR2 LQKENI. This CDR3 spans 17 amino acids. CDR3 DNA: TGTGCCAGCTCACCAACTAAGTCAGCAAGTAGCACAGATACGCAGTATTTT. Its translation is CASSPTKSASSTDTQYF.

The chain is built from TRBV6-6 and TRBJ2-7; 10 positions match TRBD1. Germline V gene lookup returns CDR1 MNHNY and CDR2 SVGAGI (reference sequence). The CDR3 covers 15 residues. The trim removed 2 bases at V and 6 bases at J, leaving 7 bases unmatched. CDR3 region: CASSYPSDRGSEQYF. The CDR3 DNA reads TGTGCCAGCAGTTACCCTTCGGACAGGGGGAGCGAGCAGTACTTC.